Listed below are T cell receptor beta chains from one sample, sequenced in a study of CD8+ T cells in alopecia areata. Only in-frame clones appear in the TCRdb table, and some are missing; sequencing was by immunoSEQ multiplex PCR. The sample has about 180,000 clones; 51% are singletons. The specimen was CD8+ T cells sorted from blood, collected around week 54, from a patient treated with tofacitinib. These receptors all come from a human donor with alopecia areata. CDR3s include the opening cysteine and the closing phenylalanine or tryptophan. The D gene is left open where the match is weak. Clone size is stated in some rows and not others, as once, few, many or a class when expanded.

DNA: TGTGCCAGCAGCTTGGGACTTGAGGAGACCCAGTACTTC; CDR3: CASSLGLEETQYF; V: TRBV13; J: TRBJ2-5; size: NA; D: NA; length: 13
DNA: TGTGCCACCAGCCCGATTTGGAACACTGAAGCTTTCTTT; CDR3: CATSPIWNTEAFF; V: TRBV15; J: TRBJ1-1; size: NA; D: NA; length: 13
DNA: TGTGCCACCAGAGCGGGGGAACTTTACAATGAGCAGTTCTTC; CDR3: CATRAGELYNEQFF; V: TRBV15; J: TRBJ2-1; size: NA; D: TRBD2; length: 14
DNA: TGTGCCAGTAGTATAAACCTAGCCAACACTGAAGCTTTCTTT; CDR3: CASSINLANTEAFF; V: TRBV19; J: TRBJ1-1; size: many; D: NA; length: 14
DNA: TGTGCCAGCAGCCACGGGACTAGCGGGGAGGCAGATACGCAGTATTTT; CDR3: CASSHGTSGEADTQYF; V: TRBV11-2; J: TRBJ2-3; size: NA; D: TRBD2; length: 16
DNA: TGTGCCAGCAGCTCCCAGGGGGACATTCAGTACTTC; CDR3: CASSSQGDIQYF; V: TRBV13; J: TRBJ2-4; size: few; D: TRBD1; length: 12
DNA: TGTGCCTGGAGTACCGAGAACACTGAAGCTTTCTTT; CDR3: CAWSTENTEAFF; V: TRBV30; J: TRBJ1-1; size: NA; D: NA; length: 12
DNA: TGCGCCAGCAGCCGCCAGGGTCGAGAGACCCAGTACTTC; CDR3: CASSRQGRETQYF; V: TRBV5-1; J: TRBJ2-5; size: once; D: NA; length: 13
DNA: TGTGCCAGCAGGCCCCGCGGGGACGGAGAGACCCAGTACTTC; CDR3: CASRPRGDGETQYF; V: TRBV13; J: TRBJ2-5; size: few; D: NA; length: 14
DNA: TGTGCCAGCAGATTGGTGGAATCCGGGACAAGAGAAAAACTGTTTTTT; CDR3: CASRLVESGTREKLFF; V: TRBV2; J: TRBJ1-4; size: NA; D: NA; length: 16
DNA: TGCGCCAGCTTGGACGTGTCTCAGGGCTACACCTTC; CDR3: CASLDVSQGYTF; V: TRBV23-1; J: TRBJ1-2; size: few; D: NA; length: 12
DNA: TGTGCCAGCAGCTTGGGGGAGAATGAGCAGTTCTTC; CDR3: CASSLGENEQFF; V: TRBV5-4; J: TRBJ2-1; size: NA; D: NA; length: 12
DNA: TGTGCCAGCAGCGTTGGGCAGAGGAACACTGAAGCTTTCTTT; CDR3: CASSVGQRNTEAFF; V: TRBV9; J: TRBJ1-1; size: NA; D: NA; length: 14
DNA: TGTGCCAGCAGTAGGCCCTCCGGGAGCTCCTACGAGCAGTACTTC; CDR3: CASSRPSGSSYEQYF; V: TRBV6-5; J: TRBJ2-7; size: NA; D: NA; length: 15
DNA: TGCGCCAGCATCCAGACAGGGGAACATAGCACAGATACGCAGTATTTT; CDR3: CASIQTGEHSTDTQYF; V: TRBV23-1; J: TRBJ2-3; size: NA; D: TRBD1; length: 16
DNA: TGTGCCAGCAGCAACAGAGAGACCCAGTACTTC; CDR3: CASSNRETQYF; V: TRBV11-1; J: TRBJ2-5; size: few; D: NA; length: 11
DNA: TGCGCCAGCAGCTTGGTTAGAGGCCCAGATACGCAGTATTTT; CDR3: CASSLVRGPDTQYF; V: TRBV5-1; J: TRBJ2-3; size: NA; D: NA; length: 14
DNA: TGTGCCAGCAGTTACGACAAAACCTACGAGCAGTACTTC; CDR3: CASSYDKTYEQYF; V: TRBV6-5; J: TRBJ2-7; size: NA; D: NA; length: 13
DNA: TGTGCCAGCAGCTTAGCGGCAGGGGGCTGGTGCACCTTC; CDR3: CASSLAAGGWCTF; V: TRBV13; J: TRBJ1-2; size: NA; D: TRBD1; length: 13
DNA: TGTGCCAGCAGCACTACAGGGGAATGGGCCTACGAGCAGTACTTC; CDR3: CASSTTGEWAYEQYF; V: TRBV5-6; J: TRBJ2-7; size: NA; D: TRBD1; length: 15
DNA: TGTGCCAGCAGCCCCGGTAAAGGCGGTGGCGAAAAACTGTTTTTT; CDR3: CASSPGKGGGEKLFF; V: TRBV5-4; J: TRBJ1-4; size: NA; D: NA; length: 15
DNA: TGCGCCAGCAGTGAGGCGGGACAGGGCTCTGGGGCCAACGTCCTGACTTTC; CDR3: CASSEAGQGSGANVLTF; V: TRBV10-2; J: TRBJ2-6; size: NA; D: TRBD1; length: 17
DNA: TGTGCCAGCAGCTTAGGAGGGGTTAATGAAAAACTGTTTTTT; CDR3: CASSLGGVNEKLFF; V: TRBV11-2; J: TRBJ1-4; size: NA; D: NA; length: 14
DNA: TGCGCCAGCAGCCAGCCCTTAGACAGCTGGGAGGATGGCTACACCTTC; CDR3: CASSQPLDSWEDGYTF; V: TRBV4-1; J: TRBJ1-2; size: NA; D: NA; length: 16
DNA: TGTGCTAGTGGTTTGACAGGGGGTTCCACTGAAGCTTTCTTT; CDR3: CASGLTGGSTEAFF; V: TRBV12-5; J: TRBJ1-1; size: NA; D: TRBD1; length: 14
DNA: TGTGCCAGCAGCTTGGGGCCGCATGAGCAGTTCTTC; CDR3: CASSLGPHEQFF; V: TRBV5-4; J: TRBJ2-1; size: NA; D: NA; length: 12
DNA: TGTGCCAGCCAGCCGGGTCGAGGGACTGAAGCTTTCTTT; CDR3: CASQPGRGTEAFF; V: TRBV6-5; J: TRBJ1-1; size: few; D: NA; length: 13
DNA: TGTGCCAGCAACCCGACAGGGGGACAAGAGACCCAGTACTTC; CDR3: CASNPTGGQETQYF; V: TRBV6-5; J: TRBJ2-5; size: NA; D: TRBD1; length: 14
DNA: TGTGCCAGCAGCTTGCGGGGTAACACTGAAGCTTTCTTT; CDR3: CASSLRGNTEAFF; V: TRBV5-4; J: TRBJ1-1; size: NA; D: NA; length: 13
DNA: TGCGCCAGCAGCTCGGAAAAAGGACAGGGCTCCTATGGCTACACCTTC; CDR3: CASSSEKGQGSYGYTF; V: TRBV5-1; J: TRBJ1-2; size: few; D: TRBD1; length: 16
DNA: TGCAGCGTTGGTTTGGCAGGGGATAACACCGGGGAGCTGTTTTTT; CDR3: CSVGLAGDNTGELFF; V: TRBV29-1; J: TRBJ2-2; size: NA; D: NA; length: 15
DNA: TGTGCCAGCAGCCAGGCGGGGGAAAAACTGTTTTTT; CDR3: CASSQAGEKLFF; V: TRBV6-6; J: TRBJ1-4; size: few; D: NA; length: 12
DNA: TGTGCCTGGAGTGAACCGATAGCGGGGAGCACAGATACGCAGTATTTT; CDR3: CAWSEPIAGSTDTQYF; V: TRBV30; J: TRBJ2-3; size: NA; D: TRBD2; length: 16
DNA: TGCGCCAGCAGCTCGAACGATATCTACGAGCAGTACTTC; CDR3: CASSSNDIYEQYF; V: TRBV5-1; J: TRBJ2-7; size: NA; D: NA; length: 13
DNA: TGCAGTGTCCCAGGGCTAGAGACCCAGTACTTC; CDR3: CSVPGLETQYF; V: TRBV20-1; J: TRBJ2-5; size: NA; D: NA; length: 11
DNA: TGTGCCAGTAGTATACCCAGGGCGCAGGCAGATACGCAGTATTTT; CDR3: CASSIPRAQADTQYF; V: TRBV19; J: TRBJ2-3; size: few; D: NA; length: 15
DNA: TGTGCCAGTAGTCCAAGACCGACAGGGGGGTTCGGAGCTTTCTTT; CDR3: CASSPRPTGGFGAFF; V: TRBV19; J: TRBJ1-1; size: few; D: TRBD1; length: 15
DNA: TGTGCCAGCAGTTCCCTCCCGAACACTGAAGCTTTCTTT; CDR3: CASSSLPNTEAFF; V: TRBV27; J: TRBJ1-1; size: NA; D: NA; length: 13
DNA: TGTGCCAGCAGGGGGACAGGGGGCTTAGTTGAAGCTTTCTTT; CDR3: CASRGTGGLVEAFF; V: TRBV27; J: TRBJ1-1; size: few; D: TRBD1; length: 14
DNA: TGTGCCAGCAGCTTGGCAGCAGGGCCTGAGCAGTTCTTC; CDR3: CASSLAAGPEQFF; V: TRBV5-4; J: TRBJ2-1; size: NA; D: NA; length: 13
DNA: TGTGCCACCAGCAGAGCCCCAGGGTGGGACGAGCAGTACTTC; CDR3: CATSRAPGWDEQYF; V: TRBV15; J: TRBJ2-7; size: NA; D: NA; length: 14
DNA: TGTGCCAGCAGTTACTCGATGAGGCCGTACAATGAGCAGTTCTTC; CDR3: CASSYSMRPYNEQFF; V: TRBV6-6; J: TRBJ2-1; size: once; D: NA; length: 15
DNA: TGTGCCAGCAGCTCCGAGACTAGCGGGGCTGGGAATGAGCAGTTCTTC; CDR3: CASSSETSGAGNEQFF; V: TRBV5-4; J: TRBJ2-1; size: NA; D: TRBD2; length: 16
DNA: TGTGCCAGCAGCGCCGGGACAGCCCGCTATGGCTACACCTTC; CDR3: CASSAGTARYGYTF; V: TRBV5-4; J: TRBJ1-2; size: NA; D: TRBD1; length: 14
DNA: TGCGCCAGCAGCTTGAACAACCTCCGGAACGAGCAGTACTTC; CDR3: CASSLNNLRNEQYF; V: TRBV5-1; J: TRBJ2-7; size: NA; D: NA; length: 14
DNA: TGCAGTGCACGGACGGGGGAGACCCAGTACTTC; CDR3: CSARTGETQYF; V: TRBV20-1; J: TRBJ2-5; size: few; D: NA; length: 11
DNA: TGCGCCAGCAGCTCGACAGGGGGGAACTTCAATGAGCAGTTCTTC; CDR3: CASSSTGGNFNEQFF; V: TRBV5-1; J: TRBJ2-1; size: few; D: TRBD1; length: 15
DNA: TGTGCCAGCAGCTTGGGGAGCACTGAAGCTTTCTTT; CDR3: CASSLGSTEAFF; V: TRBV5-6; J: TRBJ1-1; size: NA; D: NA; length: 12